One and the same sample provided the 18 T cell receptor beta chains below, sequenced in a study of OX40 agonist ivuxolimab in advanced cancers. Measured with immunoSEQ multiplex PCR; TCRdb has only the in-frame clones, and not every one. The table has roughly 90,000 clones, under 95% seen once. The material sequenced was CD4+ or CD8+ T cells sorted from blood, taken in a trial of the OX40 agonist ivuxolimab. These receptors originate from an adult with an advanced solid tumor such as melanoma, head and neck, liver or kidney cancer.

The chain is built from TRBV4-1 and TRBJ1-2; D gene ambiguous. Germline assignment: CDR1 MGHRA and CDR2 YSYEKL. Trimming cost V 0 bases and J 8 bases, with 10 bases left between them. This CDR3 is built from 13 residues. For the CDR3, the DNA is TGCGCCAGCAGCCAAGATCGTGGGGTCGGCTACACCTTC. Translation gives CASSQDRGVGYTF.

V and J are TRBV11-2 and TRBJ2-7, with 10 bases matching TRBD2. Germline CDR1 SGHAT, CDR2 FQNNGV. The CDR3 extends over 15 amino acids. The V segment lost 6 bases and the J segment 2 bases; nucleotides outside the gene matches: 7. CDR3 coding DNA: TGTGCCAGCAGTTCAGGAGCGGGAGGGACCTACGAGCAGTACTTC. The encoded protein is CASSSGAGGTYEQYF.

The V gene is TRBV6-1, the J gene TRBJ2-3; TRBD2 aligns across 10 bases. The CDR3 sequence is 14 residues long. CDR1 is MNHNS, CDR2 SASEGT, per germline. With V trimmed by 6 bases and J by 3 bases, 3 bases remained unmatched. CDR3 DNA: TGTGCCAGCAGGAAGACTAGCGGGACAGATACGCAGTATTTT. Residues: CASRKTSGTDTQYF.

The sample holds a few counts of this clone. The rearrangement uses TRBV18 and TRBJ2-3; 8 bases map to TRBD2. CDR1 is KGHSH, CDR2 LQKENI, per germline. This CDR3 has 14 residues. The J segment lost 6 bases and the V segment lost 4 bases, leaving 6 bases of the junction unmatched. The CDR3 is CASSRPGGPDTQYF. CDR3 in DNA: TGTGCCAGCTCACGACCGGGAGGGCCCGATACGCAGTATTTT.

This chain connects TRBV7-9 to TRBJ2-2; D may correspond to TRBD1 or TRBD2 (7 bases each). In germline, CDR1 is SEHNR, CDR2 FQNEAQ (reference sequence). The germline V and J ends were trimmed by 6 bases and 4 bases, with 18 bases remaining between them. This CDR3 has 16 amino acids. The CDR3 loop reads CASSHQGGTVTGELFF. The CDR3 coding sequence is TGTGCCAGCAGTCATCAGGGGGGGACGGTCACCGGGGAGCTGTTTTTT.

To note about this clone: At the DNA level, this CDR3 is encoded by other sequences in the same sample as well. The chain carries TRBV7-9 and TRBJ2-3, with a tentative D call TRBD2 (7 bases). There are 14 residues in the CDR3. Trimming stripped 5 bases from V and 5 bases from J, with 14 bases between. Germline V gene lookup returns CDR1 SEHNR and CDR2 FQNEAQ (reference sequence). In nucleotides, the CDR3 is TGTGCCAGCAGCCCTGGGGGGGCAGGAGATACGCAGTATTTT. This encodes CASSPGGAGDTQYF. The variable domain in full, completed from reference TRBV7-9 and TRBJ2-3, reads DTGVSQNPRHKITKRGQNVTFRCDPISEHNRLYWYRQTLGQGPEFLTYFQNEAQLEKSRLLSDRFSAERPKGSFSTLEIQRTEQGDSAMYLCASSPGGAGDTQYFGPGTRLTVL.

The chain links TRBV6-6 to TRBJ2-7, with 11 bases fitting TRBD2. Germline V gene lookup returns CDR1 MNHNY and CDR2 SVGAGI (reference sequence). CDR3 length equals 15 residues. Trimming removed 4 bases from V and 0 bases from J; junction bases left unmatched: 2. DNA for the CDR3: TGTGCCAGCAGTTCCACTAGCGGGAGCTCCTACGAGCAGTACTTC. Its protein is CASSSTSGSSYEQYF.

Notes on this clone: One junction end does not reproduce the germline sequence, and a read error may be involved. V gene TRBV2 combines with J gene TRBJ2-7; D is undetermined. This CDR3 contains 12 residues. Per germline, CDR1 SNHLY and CDR2 FYNNEI. CDR3 DNA: TGTGCCAGCGGTGAACAGTTCTACGAGCAGTACTTC. It yields the protein CASGEQFYEQYF.

The chain couples TRBV7-2 to TRBJ2-2, with 7 bases aligning to TRBD2. The trim removed 5 bases at V and 5 bases at J, leaving 8 bases unmatched. The germline gives CDR1 SGHTA, CDR2 FQGNSA. The CDR3 spans 15 residues. DNA of the CDR3: TGTGCCAGCAGCGGGAGGGCTAGTTTGACCGGGGAGCTGTTTTTT. Residues: CASSGRASLTGELFF.

V gene TRBV7-2 combines with J gene TRBJ2-1; D not resolved. CDR1 and CDR2 (germline): SGHTA, FQGNSA. This CDR3 has 13 residues. Trimming shortened V by 5 bases and J by 8 bases, and 13 bases separated the two germline ends. The CDR3 loop reads CASSPYVSDEQFF. For the CDR3, the DNA is TGTGCCAGCAGCCCGTATGTAAGTGATGAGCAGTTCTTC.

V usage is TRBV11-2 and J usage is TRBJ2-7, with 7 bases aligning to TRBD2. Germline lookup yields CDR1 SGHAT and CDR2 FQNNGV. The length of the CDR3 is 15 residues. V trimming: 2 bases; J trimming: 1 base; junction bases outside the gene matches: 5. CDR3 amino acids: CASSLFGGSSYEQYF. The CDR3 coding sequence is TGTGCCAGCAGCTTATTTGGCGGGAGTTCCTACGAGCAGTACTTC.

V gene TRBV4-3 combines with J gene TRBJ2-3; 12 bases line up with TRBD2. Trimming removed 3 bases from V and 0 bases from J; junction bases left unmatched: 4. The CDR3 is 17 amino acids. In germline, CDR1 is LGHNA, CDR2 YSLEER. As DNA, the CDR3 is TGCGCCAGCAGCCAGTGGACTAGCGGGGTTAGCACAGATACGCAGTATTTT. Translation: CASSQWTSGVSTDTQYF.

The chain carries TRBV19 and TRBJ2-2; D unclear. The CDR3 runs to 14 residues. V was cut by 2 bases and J by 5 bases, with 9 bases left in between. Per germline, CDR1 LNHDA and CDR2 SQIVND (reference sequence). The CDR3 DNA is TGTGCCAGTAGTATACAAATCAGGACCGGGGAGCTGTTTTTT. Its translation is CASSIQIRTGELFF.

The DNA of the CDR3 is TGTGCCAGCAGTCCGGACAGGGGGGGACTAGGGTCCTACAATGAGCAGTTCTTC. It yields the protein CASSPDRGGLGSYNEQFF. The gene calls are TRBV28 and TRBJ2-1; 10 bases map to TRBD1. With 5 bases clipped from V and 1 base from J, the junction kept 11 bases outside the gene matches. Germline CDR1 is MDHEN and CDR2 is SYDVKM. The CDR3 covers 18 residues.

The chain recombines TRBV5-1 with TRBJ2-1; 10 nucleotides match TRBD2. The CDR3 is 18 amino acids. After removal of 4 bases from V and 10 bases from J, the junction contained 20 bases not matched to a gene. Germline CDR1 SGHRS, CDR2 YFSETQ. In nucleotides, the CDR3 is TGCGCCAGCAGCCAATTCCGGACTAGCGGAGGGGGGGTTGAGGAGCAGTTCTTC. As protein: CASSQFRTSGGGVEEQFF.

The chain links TRBV6-1 to TRBJ2-7; D may be TRBD1 or TRBD2 (7 bases each). The CDR3 has 15 amino acids. Between the trimmed V and J ends, which lost 7 bases and 2 bases, there was a span of 18 bases. Germline loops: CDR1 MNHNS, CDR2 SASEGT. CDR3 DNA sequence: TGTGCCAGCACCGTTAGACAGGGAGGGCCCTACGAGCAGTACTTC. Protein: CASTVRQGGPYEQYF.

This rearrangement joins TRBV6-5 to TRBJ1-4; D not certain. Germline V gene sequence: CDR1 MNHEY, CDR2 SVGAGI. The V gene lost 6 bases and the J gene lost 7 bases, with 15 bases spanning the gap. The CDR3 covers 14 residues. The CDR3 DNA sequence: TGTGCCAGCAGGGAGGGAGGGATTGGTGAAAAACTGTTTTTT. Encoded protein: CASREGGIGEKLFF.

This clone was detected a few times. This chain links TRBV5-1 with TRBJ1-1; D is perhaps TRBD1 (5 bases). V lost 3 bases to trimming and J lost 1 base, with 10 bases between them. This CDR3 is 14 amino acids long. CDR1 is SGHRS and CDR2 is YFSETQ in the germline V gene. The CDR3 nucleotides read TGCGCCAGCAGCTGGAGCGGACAGAACACTGAAGCTTTCTTT. It yields the protein CASSWSGQNTEAFF.